This TCR beta chain is drawn from a study of regulatory T cells in long-lasting Graves disease (dated by TCRdb to the early 2020s). Regarding the complete study: Newly diagnosed Graves' disease patients had taken antithyroid drugs for less than 3 months. This study used TCR sequencing and RNA sequencing of peripheral blood to compare persistent Graves' disease patients against newly diagnosed Graves' disease patients. The study was registered as a clinical trial and conducted in China. A total of around 35 samples underwent TCR sequencing: about 13 from persistent and around 20 from newly diagnosed Graves' disease patients.

Sample time point, as interpreted from the label and publication: newly diagnosed GD, antithyroid drugs for less than 3 months. RNA was extracted from PBMCs in TRIzol for both TCR sequencing and RNA sequencing. The diagnosis of Graves' disease was made according to American Thyroid Association guidelines. Recruitment of patients was carried out at an endocrinology department in Xi'an, China. From each patient, around 9.3 milliliters of peripheral blood was collected into an EDTA anticoagulant tube. Ficoll Paque Plus density gradient separation was used to isolate PBMCs, and no additional T cell sorting was done. RNA quality was checked with an Agilent 2100 Bioanalyzer and agarose gel, and concentration with a NanoDrop 2000. In this sample, this clonotype turned up many times. What antigen it recognizes has not been identified. Base-call qualities are not available, and no considerably larger clone is one nucleotide away.

The library came from multiplex PCR. The reads were generated on an Illumina HiSeq 4000. iRepertoire HTBI primers and Arm-PCR amplification of CDR3 regions were used to construct TCR beta libraries. PCR products were gel purified before sequencing. The study's processing was this. Gene usage analysis of CDR3 amino acid clonotypes used the 50 to 70 TRBV and around 13 TRBJ segments found across samples. Filtered high-quality paired reads were merged into contigs using COPE and FqMerger. Contigs were aligned with BLAST to IMGT TRBV, TRBD and TRBJ reference genes, and CDR3 was defined per IMGT. Any clonotype with a frequency above 0.1% was counted as a highly expanded clone. Shannon entropy served as the measure of repertoire diversity, while the Gini coefficient captured V-J evenness. A clonotype found in more than one individual was treated as public. The raw public data were reprocessed by TCRdb itself: fastp quality trimming at Q25, MiXCR clonotype calling, in-frame beta chains only. Here each entry gathers all rows of one CDR3 protein and keeps the most common genes and DNA. TCRdb's processing, not the study's, gives the V and J calls here. A total of 300,000 to 450,000 distinct CDR3 sequences appear in this sample, roughly a sixth of them only once. The ten largest clones capture 20% to 25% of the sample.

Study-level results and caveats: Peripheral blood alone was examined, since thyroid tissue, which constituted the primary lesion, could not be accessed. Sequencing and analysis were limited to the TCR beta chain. Persistent disease showed preferential use of TRBV28, TRBJ1-2 and TRBJ2-5, whereas newly diagnosed disease favored TRBV20-1 and TRBJ2-1. The small sample size was acknowledged by the authors as a limitation that may reduce accuracy. A larger number of public clonotypes was shared among persistent patients (approximately 2,600) than among newly diagnosed patients (roughly 970). Lower TCR Shannon entropy and fewer highly expanded clones were observed in persistent Graves' disease patients than in newly diagnosed patients, which suggested clonal expansion.

The CDR3 has 18 amino acids, counting the end cysteine and phenylalanine. Solely the CDR3 DNA is kept, with 54 bases framed from the first base. Looking up the germline V gene yields CDR1 LGHNA and CDR2 YSLEER. After removal of 0 bases from V and 2 bases from J, the junction retains 9 bases not matched to a gene. The sample here was peripheral blood mononuclear cells (PBMCs), taken at new diagnosis, from a patient treated with antithyroid drugs. In this chain, TRBV4-3 is recombined with TRBJ2-3; TRBD1 fits 9 bases in the junction. This sequence originates from a female donor with Graves disease. The nucleotide sequence reads as follows: TGCGCCAGCAGCCAAGATGGTTCTCGGGACAGGGACACAGATACGCAGTATTTT. This yields the protein CASSQDGSRDRDTDTQYF.